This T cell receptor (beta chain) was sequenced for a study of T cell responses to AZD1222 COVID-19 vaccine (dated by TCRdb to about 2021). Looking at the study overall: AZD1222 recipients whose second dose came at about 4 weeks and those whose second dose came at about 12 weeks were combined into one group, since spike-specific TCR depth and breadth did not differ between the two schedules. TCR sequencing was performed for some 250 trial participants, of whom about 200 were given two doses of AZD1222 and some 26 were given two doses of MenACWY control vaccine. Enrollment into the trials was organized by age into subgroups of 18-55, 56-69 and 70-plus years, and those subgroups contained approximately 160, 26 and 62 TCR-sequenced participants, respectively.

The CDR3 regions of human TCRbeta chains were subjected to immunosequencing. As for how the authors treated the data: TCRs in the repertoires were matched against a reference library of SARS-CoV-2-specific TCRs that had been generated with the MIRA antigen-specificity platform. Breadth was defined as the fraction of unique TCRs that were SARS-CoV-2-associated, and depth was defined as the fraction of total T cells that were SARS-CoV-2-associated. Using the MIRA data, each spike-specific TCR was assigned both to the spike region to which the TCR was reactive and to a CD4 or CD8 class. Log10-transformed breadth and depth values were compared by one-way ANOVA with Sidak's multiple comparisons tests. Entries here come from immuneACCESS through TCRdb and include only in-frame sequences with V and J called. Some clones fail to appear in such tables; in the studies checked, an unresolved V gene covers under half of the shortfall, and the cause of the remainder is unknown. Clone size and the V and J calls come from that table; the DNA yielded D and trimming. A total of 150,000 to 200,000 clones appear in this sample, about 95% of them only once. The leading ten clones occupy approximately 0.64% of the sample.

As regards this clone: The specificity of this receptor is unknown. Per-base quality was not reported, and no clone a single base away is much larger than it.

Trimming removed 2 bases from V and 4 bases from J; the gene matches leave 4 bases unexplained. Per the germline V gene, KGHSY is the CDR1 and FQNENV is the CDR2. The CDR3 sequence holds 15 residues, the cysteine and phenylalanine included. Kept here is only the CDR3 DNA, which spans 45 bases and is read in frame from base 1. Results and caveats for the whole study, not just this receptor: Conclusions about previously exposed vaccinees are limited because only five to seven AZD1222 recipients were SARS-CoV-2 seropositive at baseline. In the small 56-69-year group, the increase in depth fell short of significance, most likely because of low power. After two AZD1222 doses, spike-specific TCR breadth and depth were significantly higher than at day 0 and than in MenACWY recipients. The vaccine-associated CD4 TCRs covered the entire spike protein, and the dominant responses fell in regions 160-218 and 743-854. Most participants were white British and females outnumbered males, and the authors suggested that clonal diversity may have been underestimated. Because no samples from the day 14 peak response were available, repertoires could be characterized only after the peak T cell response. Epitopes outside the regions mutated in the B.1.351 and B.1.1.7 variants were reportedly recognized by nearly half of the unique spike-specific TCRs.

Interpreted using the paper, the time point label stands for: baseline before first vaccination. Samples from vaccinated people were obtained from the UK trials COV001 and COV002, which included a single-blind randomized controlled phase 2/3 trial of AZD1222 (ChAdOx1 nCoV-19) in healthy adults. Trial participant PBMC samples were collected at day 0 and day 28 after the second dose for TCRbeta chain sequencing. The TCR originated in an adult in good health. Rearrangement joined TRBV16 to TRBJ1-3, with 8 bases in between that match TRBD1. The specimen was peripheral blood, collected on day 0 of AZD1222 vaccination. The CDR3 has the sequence CASSQGQGGGNTIYF. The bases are TGTGCCAGCAGCCAAGGACAGGGTGGCGGAAACACCATATATTTT. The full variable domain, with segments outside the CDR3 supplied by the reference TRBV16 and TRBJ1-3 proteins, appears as GEEVAQTPKHLVRGEGQKAKLYCAPIKGHSYVFWYQQVLKNEFKFLISFQNENVFDETGMPKERFSAKCLPNSPCSLEIQATKLEDSAVYFCASSQGQGGGNTIYFGEGSWLTVV.